This TCR beta chain was obtained from a study of control samples from healthy donors and cancer patients (dated by TCRdb to the early 2020s). This clone has just a few counts. There is no known antigen for this receptor. No base-level quality is on record; no much larger clone is a single base apart. The CDR3 has 15 amino acids, counting the end cysteine and phenylalanine. Solely the CDR3 DNA is kept, with 45 bases framed from the first base. Receptor libraries were prepared by the immunoSEQ multiplex PCR assay. The source is immuneACCESS, and TCRdb retained only in-frame sequences with V and J called. Part of the clones is not carried over; for the studies checked, unresolved V genes explain less than half of this, and the remainder is unexplained. A total of about 140,000 clones appear in this sample, around 88% of them only once. In total, the top ten clones hold around 1.6% of the sample.

The chain joins TRBV21-1 to TRBJ2-7; the D call TRBD2 from the table was never checked on the DNA. TRBV21-1 is assigned pseudogene status. The sample was blood. The sequence derives from a man aged 18-30 years in good health. For the CDR3, the sequence is CASSKGLAGYDEQYF. The DNA sequence reads TGTGCCAGCAGCAAAGGGCTAGCGGGGTACGACGAGCAGTACTTC.